These 26 T cell receptor beta chains originate from one sample sequenced in a study of blood T cells in healthy people across ages. It was with a sample-barcoded 5' primer and a J-beta primer mix that a second PCR of roughly 7 to 12 cycles was run. One entry per CDR3 protein, called by TCRdb with MiXCR from the 5' RACE reads. Of some 780,000 distinct CDR3 sequences in the sample, roughly 56% were seen once. Source material: blood. These TCRs come from a middle-aged man in good health.

On this clonotype: At one of its ends the junction is not consistent with the germline gene, which may arise from a read error. This chain uses TRBV7-3 with TRBJ1-2; maybe TRBD1 (5 bases). Germline V lookup: CDR1 SGHTA, CDR2 FQGTGA. The CDR3 contains 14 residues. The CDR3 loop is CASSLTGGSYDYTF. The DNA of the CDR3 is TGTGCCAGCAGCTTAACGGGGGGGTCCTATGACTACACCTTC.

CDR3 nucleotides: TGCAGTGCTAGTGACGGAGGGGGGGAGACCCAGTACTTC. Translation gives CSASDGGGETQYF. The chain is built from TRBV20-1 and TRBJ2-5; D possibly matches TRBD1 or TRBD2 (6 bases each). CDR1 is DFQATT, CDR2 SNEGSKA, per germline (reference sequence). V was cut by 3 bases and J by 5 bases, with 13 bases left in between. This CDR3 is 13 amino acids long.

V usage is TRBV5-1 and J usage is TRBJ1-4; a weak D match, TRBD1 (5 bases). V lost 4 bases to trimming and J lost 5 bases, with 18 bases between them. The CDR3 consists of 16 residues. Germline CDR1 reads SGHRS; CDR2 reads YFSETQ. CDR3 DNA: TGCGCCAGCAGCCCCTTTGATGGGGGTGGGAATGAAAAACTGTTTTTT. This encodes CASSPFDGGGNEKLFF.

The chain uses TRBV5-1 and TRBJ1-5; D unclear. The length of the CDR3 is 15 residues. Germline-derived CDR1 and CDR2 are SGHRS and YFSETQ. Trimming took 0 bases from V and 10 from J, leaving 17 bases between them. The CDR3 loop reads CASSLESGRGAPQHF. In DNA, the CDR3 is TGCGCCAGCAGCTTGGAATCGGGTCGTGGCGCCCCCCAGCATTTT.

V and J are TRBV7-9 and TRBJ1-4; D might be TRBD1 (5 bases). CDR1 is SEHNR and CDR2 is FQNEAQ in the germline V gene (reference sequence). V lost 3 bases and J 4 bases, leaving 9 bases between the germline ends. CDR3 length: 14 amino acids. CDR3 coding DNA: TGTGCCAGCAGCTTCCGCAGGGATAATGAAAAACTGTTTTTT. Protein: CASSFRRDNEKLFF. The full variable domain, with the rest looked up from reference TRBV7-9 and TRBJ1-4, is DTGVSQNPRHKITKRGQNVTFRCDPISEHNRLYWYRQTLGQGPEFLTYFQNEAQLEKSRLLSDRFSAERPKGSFSTLEIQRTEQGDSAMYLCASSFRRDNEKLFFGSGTQLSVL.

This clonotype was recorded only once. A junction boundary mismatches the germline segment, possibly from a read error. V and J are TRBV6-6 and TRBJ2-1; D uncertain. This CDR3 is 11 amino acids long. CDR1 is MNHNY, CDR2 SVGAGI, per germline (reference sequence). CDR3 protein: CASSYVSEQFF. CDR3 in DNA: TGTGCCAGCAGTTACGTCAGCGAGCAGTTCTTT.

This clonotype was counted ten times or more. The V and J genes are TRBV24-1 and TRBJ2-6; no definite D call. CDR3 length: 15 amino acids. The germline V and J ends were trimmed by 3 bases and 4 bases, with 9 bases remaining between them. Germline V CDR1 and CDR2: KGHDR, SFDVKD. The CDR3, as DNA: TGTGCCACCAGTGATATGGGGAAAGGGGCCAACGTCCTGACTTTC. Protein sequence: CATSDMGKGANVLTF.

V is TRBV6-5 and J is TRBJ2-5; D remains unclear. V was shortened by 4 bases and J by 1 base, with 10 bases between the two germline ends. Germline loops: CDR1 MNHEY, CDR2 SVGAGI. The CDR3 is 14 residues long. CDR3 in amino acids: CASSSRMVQETQYF. The CDR3 nucleotides are TGTGCCAGCAGTTCACGGATGGTCCAAGAGACCCAGTACTTC.

V usage is TRBV7-3 and J usage is TRBJ1-5; D gene ambiguous. The CDR3 sequence is 13 residues long. Trimming took off 2 bases at V and 5 bases at J, with 7 bases between the two ends. Germline CDR1 is SGHTA and CDR2 is FQGTGA. CDR3 loop: CASSLEHHQPQHF. The DNA of the CDR3 is TGTGCCAGCAGCTTAGAACACCATCAGCCCCAGCATTTT.

The table lists this clonotype with a few counts. Germline and junction disagree at one end, which may indicate a read error. The chain is built from TRBV5-1 and TRBJ1-6; D uncertain. The length of the CDR3 is 14 residues. Germline-derived CDR1 and CDR2 are SGHRS and YFSETQ. In nucleotides, the CDR3 is TGTGCCAGCAGTTTCGGGCAGAATAATTCACCCCTCCACTTT. Translating it yields CASSFGQNNSPLHF.

This clonotype was recorded only once. The chain couples TRBV12-3 or TRBV12-4 to TRBJ2-3; 7 nucleotides match TRBD1. There are 15 residues in the CDR3. V gave up 3 bases and J gave up 2 bases; unmatched junction bases: 5. The CDR3 region has the DNA TGTGCCAGCAGTTTCGGGGACAGAGACACAGATACGCAGTATTTT. Its translation: CASSFGDRDTDTQYF.

The rearrangement uses TRBV20-1 and TRBJ1-2; possibly TRBD1 for D (6 bases). Germline lookup yields CDR1 DFQATT and CDR2 SNEGSKA (reference sequence). This CDR3 contains 13 residues. The V end lost 3 bases, the J end lost 5 bases, and 13 bases lay between the germline ends. For the CDR3, the DNA is TGCAGTGCTAGGAGTGGACAGTCGTATGGCTACACCTTC. Protein: CSARSGQSYGYTF.

This clonotype turned up a few times. The chain links TRBV28 to TRBJ2-5, with D possibly being TRBD1 or TRBD2 (5 bases each). Trimming cost V 5 bases and J 4 bases, with 11 bases left between them. From germline, CDR1 is MDHEN and CDR2 SYDVKM. The CDR3 loop spans 13 amino acids. CDR3 amino acids: CASSLGGTETQYF. The CDR3 bases are TGTGCCAGCAGTCTTGGGGGAACAGAGACCCAGTACTTC.

The rearrangement links TRBV20-1 to TRBJ2-7; the match to TRBD1 covers 10 bases. The germline V gene has CDR1 DFQATT and CDR2 SNEGSKA (reference sequence). The CDR3 covers 13 residues. The ends lost 4 bases at V and 3 bases at J; junction bases unmatched: 3. The CDR3 sequence: CSAIRTGGYEQYF. For the CDR3, the DNA is TGCAGTGCTATAAGGACAGGGGGCTACGAGCAGTACTTC.

The chain links TRBV20-1 to TRBJ2-5; TRBD1 agrees at 9 bases. The J segment lost 4 bases and the V segment lost 7 bases, leaving 7 bases of the junction unmatched. The CDR3 totals 13 residues. Germline lookup yields CDR1 DFQATT and CDR2 SNEGSKA (reference sequence). As DNA, the CDR3 is TGCAGTGTTAAGGACAGGGGTGGAGAGACCCAGTACTTC. Protein product: CSVKDRGGETQYF.

The chain recombines TRBV5-1 with TRBJ2-3; 12 bases map to TRBD2. The CDR3 length is 17 residues. Germline V CDR1 and CDR2: SGHRS, YFSETQ. J was trimmed by 6 bases and V by 4 bases; bases with no gene match: 12. CDR3 bases: TGCGCCAGCAGCCCTAGGACTAGCGGGGTCCGTTGGGATACGCAGTATTTT. As protein: CASSPRTSGVRWDTQYF.

V and J are TRBV10-3 and TRBJ2-3; D may match TRBD1 or TRBD2 (5 bases each). Trimming shortened V by 6 bases and J by 0 bases, and 13 bases separated the two germline ends. CDR1 is ENHRY, CDR2 SYGVKD, per germline. There are 15 residues in the CDR3. This CDR3 reads CAIRGDAKSTDTQYF. The CDR3 DNA is TGTGCCATCAGGGGGGACGCCAAAAGCACAGATACGCAGTATTTT.

This clonotype was detected only a few times. This chain joins TRBV7-2 and TRBJ2-7; D remains ambiguous. This CDR3 has 15 amino acids. V was cut by 1 base and J by 7 bases, with 17 bases left in between. The germline gives CDR1 SGHTA, CDR2 FQGNSA. CDR3 sequence reads: CASSLGAAVVNEQYF. The CDR3 coding sequence is TGTGCCAGCAGCTTAGGGGCTGCAGTTGTCAATGAGCAGTACTTC.

V is TRBV4-1 and J is TRBJ2-4; D not certain. The DNA end is a closer match to TRBJ2-7, so the J assignment may be wrong. Germline V gene data show CDR1 as MGHRA and CDR2 as YSYEKL. The CDR3 contains 11 residues. The CDR3 sequence is CASSHLYEQYF. Here the CDR3 DNA reads TGCGCCAGCAGCCACCTCTACGAGCAGTACTTC.

The chain uses TRBV7-3 and TRBJ2-1; D tentatively fits TRBD1 or TRBD2 (6 bases each). Trimming removed 2 bases from V and 6 bases from J, with 11 bases in between. There are 14 residues in the CDR3. CDR1 is SGHTA, CDR2 FQGTGA, per germline. In DNA form, the CDR3 reads TGTGCCAGCAGCTTATCTAGGGGGGTCAATGAGCAGTTCTTC. This translates into CASSLSRGVNEQFF.

V is TRBV20-1 and J is TRBJ2-5, with a weak D call TRBD2 (5 bases). The germline V and J ends were trimmed by 0 bases and 8 bases, with 19 bases remaining between them. There are 15 residues in the CDR3. Germline assignment: CDR1 DFQATT and CDR2 SNEGSKA (reference sequence). The CDR3 sequence: CSARDGQLAKRTQYF. Here the CDR3 DNA reads TGCAGTGCTAGAGATGGGCAGCTAGCCAAGAGAACCCAGTACTTC.

The CDR3 is CATSDPGTGANVLTF. The DNA for the CDR3 is TGTGCCACCAGTGATCCGGGGACTGGGGCCAACGTCCTGACTTTC. The chain carries TRBV24-1 and TRBJ2-6; D might be TRBD2 (5 bases). CDR3 size: 15 residues. The V gene lost 3 bases and the J gene lost 2 bases, with 7 bases spanning the gap. Germline V gives CDR1 KGHDR, CDR2 SFDVKD.

The chain recombines TRBV20-1 with TRBJ2-1; no clear D gene. V lost 4 bases and J lost 0, with 13 bases in between. CDR3 size: 15 residues. The germline V gene has CDR1 DFQATT and CDR2 SNEGSKA (reference sequence). CDR3 DNA sequence: TGCAGTGCTATTGAGACTGGATTCTCCTACAATGAGCAGTTCTTC. The encoded protein is CSAIETGFSYNEQFF.

This chain joins TRBV28 and TRBJ2-6; the D gene is possibly TRBD1 (5 bases). V dropped 5 bases and J dropped 3 bases, with 20 bases sitting between them. This CDR3 is built from 18 residues. Per the germline V gene, CDR1 is MDHEN and CDR2 is SYDVKM. The CDR3 is CASSPELGDSYGANVLTF. Here the CDR3 DNA reads TGTGCCAGCAGTCCGGAATTAGGTGACAGCTATGGGGCCAACGTCCTGACTTTC.

The chain is built from TRBV5-5 and TRBJ2-7; 7 bases map to TRBD2. The J call is uncertain, as TRBJ2-5 better fits the DNA end. Germline values: CDR1 SGHKS, CDR2 YYEKEE (reference sequence). This CDR3 spans 15 amino acids. The CDR3 DNA reads TGTGCCAGCAGCTTTATCGGGGGGTTGTCAGAGACCCAGTACTTC. Protein sequence: CASSFIGGLSETQYF.

J is TRBJ2-5 and V is TRBV2; maybe TRBD2 (5 bases). This CDR3 comprises 13 residues. CDR1 is SNHLY, CDR2 FYNNEI, per germline. Trimming removed 4 bases at V and 5 bases at J, with 11 bases between. The CDR3 DNA follows: TGTGCCAGCAGTGGATTGAGGGAGGAGACCCAGTACTTC. Its translation is CASSGLREETQYF.